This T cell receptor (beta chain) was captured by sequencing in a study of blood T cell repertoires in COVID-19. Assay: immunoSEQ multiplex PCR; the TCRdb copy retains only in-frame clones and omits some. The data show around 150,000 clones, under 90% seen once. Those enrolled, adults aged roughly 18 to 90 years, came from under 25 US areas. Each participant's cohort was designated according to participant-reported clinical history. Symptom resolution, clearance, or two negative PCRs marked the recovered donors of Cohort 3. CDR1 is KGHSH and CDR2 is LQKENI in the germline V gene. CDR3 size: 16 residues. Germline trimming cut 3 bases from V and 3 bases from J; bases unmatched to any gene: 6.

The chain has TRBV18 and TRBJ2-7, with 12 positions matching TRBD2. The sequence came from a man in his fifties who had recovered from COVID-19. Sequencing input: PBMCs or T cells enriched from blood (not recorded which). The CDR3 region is CASSPATSGGLYEQYF. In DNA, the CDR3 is TGTGCCAGCTCACCCGCGACTAGCGGGGGTCTCTACGAGCAGTACTTC.